The next 17 T cell receptor beta chains were all read from a single sample in a study of OX40 agonist ivuxolimab in advanced cancers. The method was immunoSEQ multiplex PCR; TCRdb's version includes in-frame clones alone and lacks a portion of them. The repertoire includes 55,000 to 70,000 clones, 92% of them detected once, and 6.5% to 8.5% sits in the top ten. The sample here was CD4+ or CD8+ T cells sorted from blood, taken in a trial of the OX40 agonist ivuxolimab. These receptor sequences come from an adult with an advanced solid tumor such as melanoma, head and neck, liver or kidney cancer.

V is TRBV19 and J is TRBJ1-5; possible D gene TRBD1, 5 bases. The CDR3 is 16 residues long. With 5 bases removed from V and 7 bases from J, the gap between germline ends came to 21 bases. Germline assignment: CDR1 LNHDA and CDR2 SQIVND (reference sequence). In DNA form, the CDR3 reads TGTGCCAGTAGTTCACCGGGACCCCCGGTGAGCCAGCCCCAGCATTTT. Amino acids: CASSSPGPPVSQPQHF.

The chain uses TRBV11-2 and TRBJ1-5; 8 bases map to TRBD1. Trimming removed 5 bases from V and 2 bases from J; junction bases left unmatched: 5. The CDR3 loop spans 15 amino acids. Germline values: CDR1 SGHAT, CDR2 FQNNGV. For the CDR3, the DNA is TGTGCCAGCAGCCCTACAGGGGGAGGCAATCAGCCCCAGCATTTT. This sequence encodes CASSPTGGGNQPQHF.

This chain connects TRBV29-1 to TRBJ2-4; the match to TRBD2 covers 10 bases. Unmatched junction bases numbered 8, after V lost 5 bases and J lost 1 base. This CDR3 contains 16 residues. The V gene's germline CDR1 is SQVTM and CDR2 ANQGSEA. The CDR3 bases are TGCAGCGTTTGCCCAGCGGGGGGGTATGCCAAAAACATTCAGTACTTC. Translation: CSVCPAGGYAKNIQYF. Full variable domain (rest looked up from reference TRBV29-1 and TRBJ2-4): SAVISQKPSRDICQRGTSLTIQCQVDSQVTMMFWYRQQPGQSLTLIATANQGSEATYESGFVIDKFPISRPNLTFSTLTVSNMSPEDSSIYLCSVCPAGGYAKNIQYFGAGTRLSVL.

Of note for this clone: The same CDR3 arises from other DNA sequences in this sample as well. The gene calls are TRBV6-6 and TRBJ2-7; D gene unclear. The CDR3 length is 13 residues. Trimming took off 0 bases at V and 4 bases at J, with 7 bases between the two ends. Looked up from germline, CDR1 is MNHNY and CDR2 is SVGAGI (reference sequence). The CDR3 coding sequence is TGTGCCAGCAGTTACTCCCAAGGGTACGAGCAGTACTTC. Translating gives CASSYSQGYEQYF.

This rearrangement joins TRBV6-1 to TRBJ2-7, with TRBD1 identical over 9 bases. V trimming: 5 bases; J trimming: 0 bases; junction bases outside the gene matches: 5. This CDR3 region has 15 residues. Germline V gives CDR1 MNHNS, CDR2 SASEGT. The CDR3 spells CASSWDRVPSYEQYF. The CDR3 DNA reads TGTGCCAGCAGTTGGGACAGGGTCCCCTCCTACGAGCAGTACTTC.

V gene TRBV4-3 combines with J gene TRBJ2-7, with D tentatively TRBD1 (5 bases). CDR3 length: 14 residues. The ends were cut back, 1 base at V and 3 bases at J, with 10 bases in the middle. Germline CDR1 is LGHNA and CDR2 is YSLEER. The DNA of the CDR3 is TGCGCCAGCAGCCAAGGACAGAGCCTCTACGAGCAGTACTTC. Translating gives CASSQGQSLYEQYF.

The CDR3 region is CAWREGQGLTYEQYF. Here the CDR3 DNA reads TGTGCCTGGAGGGAAGGACAGGGACTAACCTACGAGCAGTACTTC. V gene TRBV30 combines with J gene TRBJ2-7; a possible D gene is TRBD1 (8 bases). The CDR3 covers 15 residues. V was trimmed by 3 bases and J by 2 bases, leaving 17 bases between them. Germline V gives CDR1 GTSNPN, CDR2 SVGIG (reference sequence).

This sequence joins TRBV7-8 and TRBJ1-5; 7 positions match TRBD1. The CDR3 loop spans 18 amino acids. In germline, CDR1 is SGHVS, CDR2 FQNEAQ. The V gene end was trimmed by 1 base and the J gene end by 0 bases; junction bases not matched to a gene: 9. CDR3 nucleotide sequence: TGTGCCAGCAGCTTAGGGCTCACAGGGGCTTATAGCAATCAGCCCCAGCATTTT. Amino acid sequence: CASSLGLTGAYSNQPQHF. The full variable domain, with the rest looked up from reference TRBV7-8 and TRBJ1-5, is GAGVSQSPRYKVAKRGQDVALRCDPISGHVSLFWYQQALGQGPEFLTYFQNEAQLDKSGLPSDRFFAERPEGSVSTLKIQRTQQEDSAVYLCASSLGLTGAYSNQPQHFGDGTRLSIL.

The rearrangement joins TRBV7-9 to TRBJ1-4; a possible D gene is TRBD1 (6 bases). Trimming removed 5 bases from V and 0 bases from J, with 10 bases in between. The CDR3 has 15 amino acids. In germline, CDR1 is SEHNR, CDR2 FQNEAQ (reference sequence). The CDR3 nucleotides are TGTGCCAGCAGCGGGACACTCACAACTAATGAAAAACTGTTTTTT. It yields the protein CASSGTLTTNEKLFF.

This chain joins TRBV4-3 and TRBJ1-2; D gene ambiguous. With 1 base removed from V and 5 bases from J, the gap between germline ends came to 14 bases. Germline V CDR1 and CDR2: LGHNA, YSLEER. This CDR3 has 15 amino acids. CDR3 residues: CASSQVFRGGYGYTF. CDR3 in DNA: TGCGCCAGCAGCCAAGTTTTTCGTGGAGGGTATGGCTACACCTTC.

V gene TRBV7-6 combines with J gene TRBJ2-7, with 10 bases that match TRBD2. Germline V gene sequence: CDR1 SGHVS, CDR2 FNYEAQ. Trimming removed 1 base from V and 1 base from J; junction bases left unmatched: 10. The CDR3 has 18 amino acids. This chain's CDR3 is CASSLGPRRTSGSYEQYF. CDR3 nucleotide sequence: TGTGCCAGCAGCTTAGGACCCCGACGGACTAGCGGATCCTACGAGCAGTACTTC.

This chain joins TRBV9 and TRBJ1-2, with D hard to call. V lost 5 bases to trimming and J lost 3 bases, with 11 bases between them. The CDR3 is made up of 13 amino acids. Germline V gives CDR1 SGDLS, CDR2 YYNGEE. This chain's CDR3 is CASRPRTDYGYTF. The CDR3 bases are TGTGCCAGCAGACCTCGGACGGACTATGGCTACACCTTC.

The genes are TRBV5-5 and TRBJ2-7; D is uncertain. The length of the CDR3 is 12 residues. Germline V gives CDR1 SGHKS, CDR2 YYEKEE (reference sequence). Between the trimmed V and J ends, which lost 3 bases and 4 bases, there was a span of 8 bases. In DNA form, the CDR3 reads TGTGCCAGCAGCTCGACTGTTTACGAGCAGTACTTC. Its translation: CASSSTVYEQYF.

V and J are TRBV4-1 and TRBJ1-1; no reliable D call. V gave up 6 bases and J gave up 0 bases, with 8 bases separating them. This CDR3 spans 13 amino acids. CDR1 is MGHRA and CDR2 is YSYEKL in the germline V gene. The CDR3 DNA reads TGCGCCAGCAGTGGGGAGATGAACACTGAAGCTTTCTTT. Encoded protein: CASSGEMNTEAFF.

The genes are TRBV5-6 and TRBJ1-1, with D hard to call. The CDR3 covers 11 residues. Trimming stripped 1 base from V and 5 bases from J, with 3 bases between. Per the germline V gene, CDR1 is SGHDT and CDR2 is YYEEEE. CDR3 coding DNA: TGTGCCAGCAGCTTGTCTACTGAAGCTTTCTTT. Translation: CASSLSTEAFF. Using reference TRBV5-6 and TRBJ1-1 for the parts outside the CDR3, the full variable domain is DAGVTQSPTHLIKTRGQQVTLRCSPKSGHDTVSWYQQALGQGPQFIFQYYEEEERQRGNFPDRFSGHQFPNYSSELNVNALLLGDSALYLCASSLSTEAFFGQGTRLTVV.

CDR3 coding DNA: TGCGCCAGCAGCCAAGCCCCCTCGGGGGGCAATCAGCCCCAGCATTTT. This encodes CASSQAPSGGNQPQHF. The genes are TRBV4-1 and TRBJ1-5; weak D call: TRBD1 (5 bases). Trimming took off 1 base at V and 2 bases at J, with 12 bases between the two ends. CDR3 length: 16 residues. Per germline, CDR1 MGHRA and CDR2 YSYEKL.

The chain uses TRBV7-9 and TRBJ2-2, with 11 positions matching TRBD1. Germline V gene data show CDR1 as SEHNR and CDR2 as FQNEAQ (reference sequence). Trimming took 8 bases from V and 3 from J; bases not matched to a gene: 5. CDR3 size: 15 residues. CDR3 coding DNA: TGTGCCAGCGGAGGGACAGGGGGGCACACCGGGGAGCTGTTTTTT. Encoded protein: CASGGTGGHTGELFF.